The subject of this entry is one TCR beta chain. This CDR3 has 15 residues. CDR1 and CDR2 (germline): SGDLS, YYNGEE. V was pared by 0 bases and J by 2 bases, with 5 bases of the junction left unmatched. This sample was included in a study of cytomegalovirus exposure and HLA in healthy donors. 13 Jbeta primers and 60 Vbeta primers were used for the PCR. Profiling relied on immunoSEQ multiplex PCR, and the TCRdb table lists in-frame clones only, not all of them. This table has roughly 140,000 clones, about 76% appearing once. Sequencing was performed on PBMCs. This sequence joins TRBV9 and TRBJ2-7; 7 bases line up with TRBD1. This TCR derives from a man aged 18 to 30 in good health and CMV-seronegative. In DNA, the CDR3 is TGTGCCAGCAGCGTAGGGGGCAGGGGGACCTACGAGCAGTACTTC. This encodes CASSVGGRGTYEQYF.